This TCR beta chain emerged from a study of blood T cell repertoires in COVID-19. On the study more broadly: The United States, Italy and Spain supplied acute and convalescent COVID-19 samples. T cells, B-cell-depleted T cells, or PBMCs provided the cDNA or gDNA that served as material.

V was clipped by 6 bases and J by 8 bases; unmatched bases: 9. CDR1 KGHDR and CDR2 SFDVKD come from the germline V gene. The CDR3 contains 15 residues. Per the study methods: For nucleated cells, counts were estimated from reference gene primer amplification. Profiled with immunoSEQ multiplex PCR; TCRdb holds only in-frame clones, not every one. V and J calls and clone size come straight from that table; D and trimming were deduced from the DNA. This table has about 67,000 clones, over 70% appearing once. This sequence originates from a middle-aged man with active COVID-19. The rearrangement links TRBV24-1 to TRBJ2-1; 10 nucleotides line up with TRBD1. The sample consisted of peripheral blood. CDR3 DNA sequence: TGTGCCACCAGTCGAATGGGGACAGGGGTCGATGAGCAGTTCTTC. Its translation: CATSRMGTGVDEQFF.